One and the same sample provided the 26 T cell receptor beta chains below, sequenced in a study of T cell responses to AZD1222 COVID-19 vaccine. Using immunoSEQ multiplex PCR, the repertoire was profiled, and TCRdb retains in-frame clones only, with some absent. Among roughly 50,000 clones listed, roughly 90% were seen once. Sequences were derived from peripheral blood, sampled 28 days after the second AZD1222 dose. Every receptor here comes from an adult who received the AZD1222 COVID-19 vaccine.

This clone showed up just once. The chain uses TRBV7-2 and TRBJ2-7, with TRBD2 matching over 11 bases. In germline, CDR1 is SGHTA, CDR2 FQGNSA. Trimming removed 2 bases from V and 4 bases from J; junction bases left unmatched: 13. This CDR3 is 18 amino acids long. The CDR3 bases are TGTGCCAGCAGCTTAACCTCACTAGCGGGAGTGGGGTCGTACGAGCAGTACTTC. The encoded protein is CASSLTSLAGVGSYEQYF.

The chain combines TRBV20-1 with TRBJ2-7; TRBD1 might be the D (5 bases). This CDR3 comprises 11 residues. Germline values: CDR1 DFQATT, CDR2 SNEGSKA (reference sequence). Trimming cost V 6 bases and J 8 bases, with 14 bases left between them. CDR3 nucleotides: TGCAGTGCCGTTTCCCAGGGCAAGCAGTACTTC. Its translation: CSAVSQGKQYF.

This chain links TRBV6-5 with TRBJ2-1, with a tentative D call TRBD2 (6 bases). The CDR3 covers 14 residues. V lost 0 bases and J 9 bases, leaving 12 bases between the germline ends. The germline CDR1 and CDR2 sequences are MNHEY and SVGAGI. CDR3 in amino acids: CASSYSRSSVEQFF. Written as DNA, the CDR3 is TGTGCCAGCAGTTACTCGAGGTCTAGCGTTGAGCAGTTCTTC.

This chain uses TRBV6-4 with TRBJ2-1; D remains unclear. Germline V gene data show CDR1 as MRHNA and CDR2 as SNTAGT. V shed 7 bases and J shed 3 bases, with 16 bases lying between them. This CDR3 has 15 residues. CDR3 sequence reads: CASTPDSTDYNEQFF. The CDR3 DNA sequence: TGTGCCAGCACCCCCGACTCCACCGACTACAATGAGCAGTTCTTC.

The chain recombines TRBV28 with TRBJ1-5; the match to TRBD1 covers 7 bases. This CDR3 is built from 14 residues. V trimming: 5 bases; J trimming: 6 bases; junction bases outside the gene matches: 7. Germline CDR1 and CDR2: MDHEN and SYDVKM. CDR3 amino acids: CASSAPTGSQPQHF. CDR3 nucleotide sequence: TGTGCCAGCAGTGCACCGACAGGGAGTCAGCCCCAGCATTTT. The full variable domain, with the rest looked up from reference TRBV28 and TRBJ1-5, is DVKVTQSSRYLVKRTGEKVFLECVQDMDHENMFWYRQDPGLGLRLIYFSYDVKMKEKGDIPEGYSVSREKKERFSLILESASTNQTSMYLCASSAPTGSQPQHFGDGTRLSIL.

The chain recombines TRBV29-1 with TRBJ2-7, with 11 bases that match TRBD1. V lost 6 bases and J lost 0; bases outside the gene matches: 4. From germline, CDR1 is SQVTM and CDR2 ANQGSEA. This CDR3 contains 14 residues. The CDR3 bases are TGCAGCGTCTCCGGGACAGGGGGCTCCTACGAGCAGTACTTC. Translation: CSVSGTGGSYEQYF.

The chain employs TRBV19 and TRBJ2-2, with 9 bases aligning to TRBD1. This CDR3 contains 17 residues. J lost 3 bases, V lost 5 bases, and 10 bases had no gene match. Germline CDR1 LNHDA, CDR2 SQIVND (reference sequence). The CDR3 DNA reads as TGTGCCAGTAGTTTAATTGGACAGGGGAGGGACACCGGGGAGCTGTTTTTT. Protein product: CASSLIGQGRDTGELFF. Drawing the rest from reference TRBV19 and TRBJ2-2, the complete variable domain is DGGITQSPKYLFRKEGQNVTLSCEQNLNHDAMYWYRQDPGQGLRLIYYSQIVNDFQKGDIAEGYSVSREKKESFPLTVTSAQKNPTAFYLCASSLIGQGRDTGELFFGEGSRLTVL.

This sequence joins TRBV5-1 and TRBJ1-1; the D gene is possibly TRBD1 (6 bases). Germline-derived CDR1 and CDR2 are SGHRS and YFSETQ. This CDR3 has 14 amino acids. V shed 0 bases and J shed 2 bases, with 8 bases lying between them. The CDR3 nucleotides read TGCGCCAGCAGCTTGGGCAGGGGAAACACTGAAGCTTTCTTT. Protein sequence: CASSLGRGNTEAFF.

This clone occurred once. The rearrangement links TRBV6-5 to TRBJ1-4; D unclear. Germline CDR1 and CDR2: MNHEY and SVGAGI. CDR3 length: 15 amino acids. The V and J ends lost 6 bases and 7 bases respectively, with 18 bases between them. The CDR3: CASSDLGIRAEKLFF. The CDR3 DNA reads TGTGCCAGCAGCGACCTTGGGATAAGGGCTGAAAAACTGTTTTTT.

The chain is built from TRBV5-1 and TRBJ1-6, with D uncertain. The germline V gene encodes CDR1 SGHRS and CDR2 YFSETQ. This CDR3 region has 18 residues. V gave up 0 bases and J gave up 5 bases, with 18 bases separating them. CDR3 sequence reads: CASSLVAAPTLNNSPLHF. DNA for the CDR3: TGCGCCAGCAGCTTGGTGGCAGCTCCTACGCTCAATAATTCACCCCTCCACTTT. Complete variable domain (other parts from reference TRBV5-1 and TRBJ1-6): KAGVTQTPRYLIKTRGQQVTLSCSPISGHRSVSWYQQTPGQGLQFLFEYFSETQRNKGNFPGRFSGRQFSNSRSEMNVSTLELGDSALYLCASSLVAAPTLNNSPLHFGNGTRLTVT.

The chain couples TRBV6-2 or TRBV6-3 to TRBJ1-5, with D unclear. The CDR3 sequence is 12 residues long. The ends were cut back, 2 bases at V and 5 bases at J, with 4 bases in the middle. Germline loops: CDR1 MNHEY, CDR2 SVGEGT. CDR3 bases: TGTGCCAGCAGTTACGGGGATCAGCCCCAGCATTTT. Residues: CASSYGDQPQHF.

This sequence joins TRBV11-3 and TRBJ2-7; 9 bases are a match to TRBD1. With V trimmed by 3 bases and J by 5 bases, 5 bases remained unmatched. Per the germline V gene, CDR1 is SGHNT and CDR2 is YENEEA. The CDR3 runs to 14 residues. The CDR3 DNA reads as TGTGCCAGCAGCTTGGGACAGGGTATCCACGAGCAGTACTTC. It codes for CASSLGQGIHEQYF.

The table lists this clone with a count of one. This sequence joins TRBV11-3 and TRBJ2-7, with TRBD2 as a possible D gene (5 bases). The CDR3 sequence is 13 residues long. Per germline, CDR1 SGHNT and CDR2 YENEEA. Trimming removed 0 bases from V and 7 bases from J, with 10 bases in between. This CDR3 is CASSLDSEGEQYF. In DNA, the CDR3 is TGTGCCAGCAGCTTAGATTCAGAGGGAGAGCAGTACTTC.

The chain couples TRBV11-3 to TRBJ1-2; TRBD1 agrees at 8 bases. With V trimmed by 5 bases and J by 4 bases, 6 bases remained unmatched. The CDR3 is 14 amino acids. CDR1 and CDR2 from the germline V gene are SGHNT and YENEEA. CDR3 sequence: CASSRTGNGYGYTF. The CDR3 DNA is TGTGCCAGCAGCCGGACAGGGAACGGCTATGGCTACACCTTC.

The CDR3 DNA follows: TGCGCCAGCAGCTGGACTAGCGGGAACACCGGGGAGCTGTTTTTT. Translated, it gives CASSWTSGNTGELFF. The chain links TRBV5-1 to TRBJ2-2; 10 nucleotides line up with TRBD2. The CDR3 length is 15 residues. Looked up from germline, CDR1 is SGHRS and CDR2 is YFSETQ. V shed 3 bases and J 1 base; nucleotides not matched to a gene: 0.

J is TRBJ2-3 and V is TRBV7-9; no clear D gene. Between the trimmed V and J ends, which lost 4 bases and 1 base, there was a span of 6 bases. Germline-derived CDR1 and CDR2 are SEHNR and FQNEAQ (reference sequence). This CDR3 is built from 13 residues. CDR3 in amino acids: CASSSLGTDTQYF. The DNA for the CDR3 is TGTGCCAGCAGCTCCTTGGGCACAGATACGCAGTATTTT.

The J gene is TRBJ1-4, the V gene TRBV5-4; TRBD1 might be the D (5 bases). Germline values: CDR1 SGHNT, CDR2 YYREEE (reference sequence). The ends were cut back, 6 bases at V and 6 bases at J, with 18 bases in the middle. This CDR3 has 15 amino acids. The CDR3 spells CASTRNPGADEKLFF. CDR3 coding DNA: TGTGCCAGCACTCGTAACCCCGGGGCGGATGAAAAACTGTTTTTT.

The chain employs TRBV27 and TRBJ2-6, with no clear D. Trimming took off 5 bases at V and 3 bases at J, with 11 bases between the two ends. This CDR3 has 15 amino acids. Germline assignment: CDR1 MNHEY and CDR2 SMNVEV (reference sequence). Written as DNA, the CDR3 is TGTGCCAGCAGTGTGTCTGGGCTTGGGGCCAACGTCCTGACTTTC. Amino acids: CASSVSGLGANVLTF.

The rearrangement links TRBV4-2 to TRBJ1-2, with D possibly TRBD1 on 6 matching bases. V shed 4 bases and J shed 6 bases, with 21 bases lying between them. CDR3 length: 16 amino acids. The germline gives CDR1 LGHNA, CDR2 YNFKEQ. The CDR3 region has the DNA TGTGCCAGCAGCCTCAGCACTTTCGGGACACAGGATGGCTACACCTTC. Translated, it gives CASSLSTFGTQDGYTF.

Here the CDR3 reads CASSWTRNEQFF. CDR3 DNA sequence: TGCGCCAGCAGCTGGACTAGGAATGAGCAGTTCTTC. This chain links TRBV5-1 with TRBJ2-1, with TRBD2 matching 7 bases. Germline V gene sequence: CDR1 SGHRS, CDR2 YFSETQ. This CDR3 spans 12 amino acids. J lost 7 bases, V lost 3 bases, and 1 base had no gene match.

The rearrangement uses TRBV12-3 or TRBV12-4 and TRBJ2-1; no reliable D call. Trimming shortened V by 4 bases and J by 8 bases, and 9 bases separated the two germline ends. CDR3 size: 12 residues. The CDR3, as DNA: TGTGCCAGCAGTTCCCTGGCCGATGAGCAGTTCTTC. The encoded protein is CASSSLADEQFF.

V usage is TRBV5-4 and J usage is TRBJ1-1; the D gene is possibly TRBD1 (5 bases). This CDR3 is built from 13 residues. The germline CDR1 and CDR2 sequences are SGHNT and YYREEE (reference sequence). Trimming cost V 1 base and J 7 bases, with 11 bases left between them. CDR3 sequence reads: CASSLPGGDEAFF. The CDR3 DNA follows: TGTGCCAGCAGCTTGCCAGGAGGGGATGAAGCTTTCTTT.

The rearrangement joins TRBV11-2 to TRBJ2-7, with 11 bases lining up with TRBD1. The V gene end was trimmed by 3 bases and the J gene end by 1 base; junction bases not matched to a gene: 5. Germline CDR1 is SGHAT and CDR2 is FQNNGV. CDR3 length equals 16 residues. The CDR3 bases are TGTGCCAGCAGCTTGGGGGGACAGGGGGTTTCCTACGAGCAGTACTTC. Protein sequence: CASSLGGQGVSYEQYF.

J is TRBJ2-1 and V is TRBV14; D is perhaps TRBD2 (6 bases). Per the germline V gene, CDR1 is SGHDN and CDR2 is FVKESK. V gave up 0 bases and J gave up 7 bases, with 16 bases separating them. This CDR3 has 16 residues. The chain's CDR3 is CASSQELRLESNEQFF. In nucleotides, the CDR3 is TGTGCCAGCAGCCAAGAGTTGAGACTAGAGTCGAATGAGCAGTTCTTC.

The genes are TRBV3-1 (or the pseudogene TRBV3-2) and TRBJ2-5; 13 nucleotides align to TRBD2. CDR1 and CDR2 (germline): LGHDT, YNNKEL (reference sequence). V lost 2 bases and J lost 3; bases outside the gene matches: 6. This CDR3 spans 17 amino acids. The CDR3 here is CASSQTGTSGVKETQYF. In DNA, the CDR3 is TGTGCCAGCAGCCAAACCGGGACTAGCGGGGTTAAAGAGACCCAGTACTTC.

This clone was observed once. The chain links TRBV5-8 to TRBJ1-5, with 7 bases that match TRBD1. This CDR3 has 15 residues. V shed 2 bases and J 7 bases; nucleotides not matched to a gene: 9. Germline V gene data show CDR1 as SGHTS and CDR2 as YDEGEE. CDR3 loop: CASSLRQGGGQPQHF. The DNA of the CDR3 is TGTGCCAGCAGCTTACGACAGGGAGGGGGACAGCCCCAGCATTTT.